This T cell receptor (beta chain) was found in a study of beta chain features in type 1 diabetes. General observations from the study: Patients' naive, central memory and regulatory TCRB repertoires appeared more alike than those of healthy donors.

Investigators reverse transcribed all isolated RNA, so they sequenced expressed TCRB transcripts. Naive, central memory and regulatory T cell samples averaged approximately 3.6 million immunoSEQ reads each. Clones were read by immunoSEQ multiplex PCR, and TCRdb kept only the in-frame ones, dropping some. In the table there are about 220,000 clones, roughly 10% of which are singletons. Notes on this clone: Its antigen remains unknown.

V lost 2 bases, J lost 5 bases, and 13 bases lay in between. From germline, CDR1 is GTSNPN and CDR2 SVGIG (reference sequence). The CDR3 extends over 13 amino acids. The TCR originated in a man between 18 and 35 years old in good health. The rearrangement joins TRBV30 to TRBJ2-7, with D unresolved. The sample taken for sequencing was central memory CD4+ T cells from blood. CDR3 nucleotides: TGTGCCTGGAGTACCCGACCTCAGGACGAGCAGTACTTC. Translation gives CAWSTRPQDEQYF.